This is a list of T cell receptor beta chains from one sample in a study of cytomegalovirus exposure and HLA in healthy donors. Some clones are missing from TCRdb's copy, which holds only in-frame ones; the method was immunoSEQ multiplex PCR. The data contain 55,000 to 70,000 clones, roughly 71% of them singletons. The sequenced sample consisted of PBMCs. The receptors here all came from an older woman in good health and CMV-seropositive. Each CDR3 is given with its conserved first and last residue. The order of the fields is J gene, D gene, V gene, clone size, CDR3 protein, CDR3 DNA. D genes are given only for firm matches. Not every row has a clone size; where given, it reads once, few, many or a size class.

>TRBJ2-5|NA|TRBV6-5|NA
CASSWTVEETQYF
TGTGCCAGCAGTTGGACAGTGGAAGAGACCCAGTACTTC
>TRBJ2-1|NA|TRBV12-5|few
CASGLVPGFPYNEQFF
TGTGCTAGTGGTTTGGTACCGGGGTTCCCCTACAATGAGCAGTTCTTC
>TRBJ1-2|NA|TRBV12-5|NA
CASGLAPFLAESYGYTF
TGTGCTAGTGGTTTGGCCCCCTTTTTGGCCGAATCCTATGGCTACACCTTC
>TRBJ2-1|TRBD2|TRBV25-1|NA
CASTLGRGLNEQFF
TGTGCCAGCACACTAGGGAGGGGTTTGAATGAGCAGTTCTTC
>TRBJ2-7|TRBD1|TRBV5-4|NA
CASSRDSSSYEQYF
TGTGCCAGCAGCCGGGACAGCAGCTCCTACGAGCAGTACTTC
>TRBJ1-2|TRBD1|TRBV18|NA
CASSPDQGGGYTF
TGTGCCAGCTCACCGGACCAGGGGGGTGGCTACACCTTC
>TRBJ1-2|NA|TRBV19|few
CASRTEDYGYTF
TGTGCCAGTCGGACGGAGGACTATGGCTACACCTTC
>TRBJ1-1|NA|TRBV7-5|NA
CARSLLPGQGARGTEAFF
TGTGCCAGAAGCTTATTACCGGGACAGGGGGCGCGTGGCACTGAAGCTTTCTTT
>TRBJ2-2|NA|TRBV9|NA
CASSVDRVNTGELFF
TGTGCCAGCAGCGTAGACAGGGTGAACACCGGGGAGCTGTTTTTT
>TRBJ1-1|TRBD1|TRBV6-1|few
CASRPRDSEAFF
TGTGCCAGCAGACCCCGGGACAGCGAAGCTTTCTTT
>TRBJ1-5|NA|TRBV5-1|NA
CASSLDSNQPQHF
TGCGCCAGCAGCCTTGACAGCAACCAGCCCCAGCATTTT
>TRBJ1-2|TRBD1|TRBV6-1|NA
CASSEAGQVYGYTF
TGTGCCAGCAGTGAAGCGGGACAGGTATATGGCTACACCTTC
>TRBJ1-2|NA|TRBV5-6|NA
CASSLGGPQAPYGYTF
TGTGCCAGCAGCTTGGGCGGGCCTCAGGCACCCTATGGCTACACCTTC
>TRBJ1-3|NA|TRBV30|NA
CAWSDTGYSGNTIYF
TGTGCCTGGAGTGATACAGGCTACTCTGGAAACACCATATATTTT
>TRBJ2-1|TRBD2|TRBV11-2|NA
CASSLSSGNNEQFF
TGTGCCAGCAGCTTATCTAGCGGAAACAATGAGCAGTTCTTC
>TRBJ2-1|TRBD2|TRBV19|NA
CASSPQMGLAGGSSYNEQFF
TGTGCCAGTAGTCCACAGATGGGACTAGCGGGAGGGAGCTCCTACAATGAGCAGTTCTTC
>TRBJ2-7|NA|TRBV5-1|NA
CASSLYDEQYF
TGCGCCAGCAGTCTCTACGACGAGCAGTACTTC
>TRBJ2-7|NA|TRBV14|NA
CASSPTLDYEQYF
TGTGCCAGCAGCCCGACTCTCGATTACGAGCAGTACTTC
>TRBJ1-2|NA|TRBV29-1|NA
CSVPWDTNYGYTF
TGCAGCGTTCCTTGGGACACCAACTATGGCTACACCTTC
>TRBJ2-5|NA|TRBV19|NA
CASRRDIQETQYF
TGTGCCAGCCGACGGGACATTCAAGAGACCCAGTACTTC
>TRBJ1-1|TRBD1|TRBV9|NA
CASSSGTGPNTEAFF
TGTGCCAGCAGCTCCGGGACAGGACCGAACACTGAAGCTTTCTTT
>TRBJ1-1|NA|TRBV6-5|NA
CASRPGRATEAFF
TGTGCCAGCAGGCCAGGGAGGGCCACTGAAGCTTTCTTT
>TRBJ2-1|TRBD1|TRBV6-1|NA
CASRTGTGAYNEQFF
TGTGCCAGCAGAACCGGGACAGGAGCCTACAATGAGCAGTTCTTC
>TRBJ2-1|NA|TRBV19|NA
CASTRGGRGEQFF
TGTGCCTCAACCCGAGGGGGAAGGGGTGAGCAGTTCTTC
>TRBJ2-7|NA|TRBV30|NA
CAWSVAQVAYEQYF
TGTGCCTGGAGTGTAGCACAGGTTGCCTACGAGCAGTACTTC
>TRBJ1-2|TRBD1|TRBV18|NA
CASSPGQGALRYGYTF
TGTGCCAGCTCACCGGGACAGGGGGCCCTTAGGTATGGCTACACCTTC